Each of the 32 T cell receptor beta chains below was sequenced from the same sample in a study of CD8+ T cells in alopecia areata. It was cDNA, reverse transcribed from extracted RNA, that served as the sequencing template. TCRdb's table, derived via immunoSEQ multiplex PCR, lists solely in-frame clones and lacks some. The table lists roughly 150,000 clones, 50% to 65% of them singletons, with about 4.3% in the top ten. The source material was CD4+ T cells sorted from blood. The source of these receptors is a human donor in good health.

CDR3 in DNA: TGTGCCAGCAGCTTGTTGGGTTTGGGAGGCTACACCTTC. It specifies CASSLLGLGGYTF. V usage is TRBV5-6 and J usage is TRBJ1-2; D remains unclear. Trimming took off 1 base at V and 8 bases at J, with 12 bases between the two ends. Per germline, CDR1 SGHDT and CDR2 YYEEEE. This CDR3 has 13 amino acids.

J is TRBJ1-1 and V is TRBV5-6; D gene unclear. Deletions cut 3 bases from V and 5 bases from J, with 11 bases between. CDR3 length equals 13 residues. From germline, CDR1 is SGHDT and CDR2 YYEEEE. DNA for the CDR3: TGTGCCAGCAGCTCGCTAGTCGGGACTGAAGCTTTCTTT. Amino acid sequence: CASSSLVGTEAFF.

This clone has more than one count but fewer than ten. DNA for the CDR3: TGCGCCAGCAGCTTGGCAGGGAAGAATCAGCCCCAGCATTTT. Translating it yields CASSLAGKNQPQHF. This chain joins TRBV5-1 and TRBJ1-5; D is perhaps TRBD1 (5 bases). Germline V gene lookup returns CDR1 SGHRS and CDR2 YFSETQ. The V end was cut by 0 bases, the J end by 4 bases, with 8 bases between. The CDR3 sequence is 14 residues long.

This clone occurred a few times. The V gene is TRBV5-6, the J gene TRBJ2-7, with D perhaps TRBD1 or TRBD2 (7 bases each). Between the trimmed V and J ends, which lost 4 bases and 6 bases, there was a span of 23 bases. CDR1 and CDR2 from the germline V gene are SGHDT and YYEEEE. This CDR3 has 16 amino acids. The CDR3: CASSRRGGGSISEQYF. Written as DNA, the CDR3 is TGTGCCAGCAGCCGGCGAGGGGGCGGGAGTATTTCCGAGCAGTACTTC.

This clone occurred many times. CDR3 coding DNA: TGCGCCAGCAGCCGGGAGAGCGGGAACTACGAGCAGTACTTC. Translated: CASSRESGNYEQYF. The rearrangement uses TRBV4-1 and TRBJ2-7; TRBD2 matches at 7 bases. Unmatched junction bases numbered 6, after V lost 4 bases and J lost 3 bases. The CDR3 is made up of 14 amino acids. CDR1 is MGHRA and CDR2 is YSYEKL in the germline V gene.

The table lists this clone with a few counts. This sequence joins TRBV5-1 and TRBJ2-5; no reliable D call. Trimming removed 1 base from V and 5 bases from J, with 15 bases in between. Germline CDR1 reads SGHRS; CDR2 reads YFSETQ. The CDR3 runs to 15 residues. The CDR3 nucleotides are TGCGCCAGCAGCTTGTCCAACCTCCCAAGGGAGACCCAGTACTTC. This translates into CASSLSNLPRETQYF.

This chain connects TRBV29-1 to TRBJ2-4; D not resolved. V lost 0 bases, J lost 5 bases, and 8 bases lay in between. The CDR3 runs to 13 residues. Germline values: CDR1 SQVTM, CDR2 ANQGSEA. The chain's CDR3 is CSVEEQAQNIQYF. The CDR3 bases are TGCAGCGTTGAAGAGCAGGCCCAAAACATTCAGTACTTC.

This clone showed up just a few times. The V gene is TRBV7-9, the J gene TRBJ1-1, with D unclear. Trimming removed 5 bases at V and 0 bases at J, with 16 bases between. The CDR3 spans 16 residues. Germline lookup yields CDR1 SEHNR and CDR2 FQNEAQ (reference sequence). The CDR3 loop is CASSRTDPFLNTEAFF. In DNA, the CDR3 is TGTGCCAGCAGCCGGACCGACCCCTTCTTGAACACTGAAGCTTTCTTT.

This clone was detected only once. The rearrangement uses TRBV29-1 and TRBJ1-2, with TRBD1 as a possible D gene (5 bases). The CDR3 spans 11 residues. Trimming pared 3 bases from V and 4 bases from J, leaving 6 bases between. The V gene's germline CDR1 is SQVTM and CDR2 ANQGSEA. This chain's CDR3 is CSVDGAYGYTF. CDR3 sequence (DNA): TGCAGCGTTGACGGGGCCTATGGCTACACCTTC.

This rearrangement joins TRBV5-4 to TRBJ2-5; 14 bases agree with TRBD2. Unmatched junction bases numbered 6, after V lost 4 bases and J lost 4 bases. CDR3 size: 16 residues. Germline assignment: CDR1 SGHNT and CDR2 YYREEE (reference sequence). The CDR3 region has the DNA TGTGCCAGCAGCACGGGACTAGCGGGAGTTGGAGAGACCCAGTACTTC. Protein product: CASSTGLAGVGETQYF. Full variable domain (outside the CDR3, taken from reference TRBV5-4 and TRBJ2-5): ETGVTQSPTHLIKTRGQQVTLRCSSQSGHNTVSWYQQALGQGPQFIFQYYREEENGRGNFPPRFSGLQFPNYSSELNVNALELDDSALYLCASSTGLAGVGETQYFGPGTRLLVL.

This chain uses TRBV29-1 with TRBJ1-2, with D perhaps matching TRBD1 (5 bases). Germline V CDR1 and CDR2: SQVTM, ANQGSEA. The V end lost 7 bases, the J end lost 3 bases, and 15 bases lay between the germline ends. CDR3 length equals 13 residues. The CDR3 here is CSASVGVHYGYTF. CDR3 DNA: TGCAGCGCTTCTGTAGGGGTCCACTATGGCTACACCTTC.

This clone was observed at least ten times. The chain couples TRBV28 to TRBJ2-7; D perhaps matches TRBD1 (5 bases). V gave up 5 bases and J gave up 5 bases, with 16 bases separating them. The V gene's germline CDR1 is MDHEN and CDR2 SYDVKM. The CDR3 has 14 amino acids. CDR3: CASSTQDGLDEQYF. The CDR3 nucleotides are TGTGCCAGCAGTACACAGGACGGGCTAGACGAGCAGTACTTC.

This clone was detected only a few times. This sequence joins TRBV10-3 and TRBJ2-1; 7 bases are shared with TRBD1. The ends lost 6 bases at V and 0 bases at J; junction bases unmatched: 8. Germline CDR1 reads ENHRY; CDR2 reads SYGVKD. This CDR3 is 16 amino acids long. CDR3: CAIRERGPDSYNEQFF. CDR3 DNA sequence: TGTGCCATCAGGGAAAGGGGGCCGGACTCCTACAATGAGCAGTTCTTC.

This clone was observed a handful of times. The chain couples TRBV29-1 to TRBJ2-3; possible D gene TRBD1, 6 bases. From germline, CDR1 is SQVTM and CDR2 ANQGSEA. This CDR3 contains 13 residues. Trimming cost V 4 bases and J 2 bases, with 10 bases left between them. CDR3 DNA: TGCAGCGTTGGGGGACAAAACACAGATACGCAGTATTTT. This sequence encodes CSVGGQNTDTQYF.

V usage is TRBV7-2 and J usage is TRBJ1-5; D perhaps matches TRBD1 (5 bases). Germline V gives CDR1 SGHTA, CDR2 FQGNSA. The CDR3 sequence is 14 residues long. The V and J ends lost 7 bases and 6 bases respectively, with 16 bases between them. CDR3: CASTRIGAGQPQHF. As DNA, the CDR3 is TGTGCCAGCACCCGGATCGGGGCGGGTCAGCCCCAGCATTTT.

This clone was found a few times. The chain carries TRBV6-5 and TRBJ2-6, with D uncertain. Germline V gives CDR1 MNHEY, CDR2 SVGAGI. V gave up 2 bases and J gave up 4 bases, with 6 bases separating them. This CDR3 spans 14 amino acids. CDR3 region: CASSYLRGANVLTF. The CDR3 coding sequence is TGTGCCAGCAGTTACCTCAGGGGGGCCAACGTCCTGACTTTC.

The chain is built from TRBV7-3 and TRBJ2-3, with TRBD2 matching over 8 bases. Per germline, CDR1 SGHTA and CDR2 FQGTGA. V lost 7 bases, J lost 5 bases, and 8 bases stayed unmatched. CDR3 length equals 14 residues. CDR3 nucleotides: TGTGCCAGCAAATCGCGGGAGGTCGTAGATACGCAGTATTTT. This translates into CASKSREVVDTQYF.

J is TRBJ1-1 and V is TRBV27, with a tentative D call TRBD1 (6 bases). The V end lost 4 bases, the J end lost 7 bases, and 19 bases lay between the germline ends. This CDR3 has 15 residues. The V gene's germline CDR1 is MNHEY and CDR2 SMNVEV (reference sequence). For the CDR3, the DNA is TGTGCCAGCAGTTCCCCCTCGAGGGGGAGGGGTGAAGCTTTCTTT. This gives the protein CASSSPSRGRGEAFF.

The chain links TRBV15 to TRBJ1-5, with a possible D match to TRBD1 (5 bases). Germline V gene data show CDR1 as LNHNV and CDR2 as YYDKDF (reference sequence). This CDR3 is 17 amino acids long. V was pared by 0 bases and J by 1 base, with 13 bases between. The CDR3 region is CATSRDRRDHSNQPQHF. The CDR3, as DNA: TGTGCCACCAGCAGAGATCGACGGGACCACAGCAATCAGCCCCAGCATTTT.

This clone was recorded a few times. This rearrangement joins TRBV10-2 to TRBJ2-7; 7 bases map to TRBD2. This CDR3 contains 12 residues. Germline loops: CDR1 WSHSY, CDR2 SAAADI. V shed 8 bases and J 4 bases; nucleotides not matched to a gene: 5. CDR3 DNA: TGCGCCAGCTCTCTAGCGGAATACGAGCAGTACTTC. Amino acids: CASSLAEYEQYF.

This clone has a handful of counts. Here the CDR3 DNA reads TGTGCCAGCAGCCTATCAGGAGGTCGCACAGATACGCAGTATTTT. This translates into CASSLSGGRTDTQYF. The V gene is TRBV6-5, the J gene TRBJ2-3, with D perhaps TRBD2 (5 bases). CDR1 is MNHEY, CDR2 SVGAGI, per germline. The CDR3 is 15 amino acids. The V end lost 6 bases, the J end lost 1 base, and 14 bases lay between the germline ends.

The table lists this clone with a few counts. The chain carries TRBV10-3 and TRBJ1-1; 8 positions match TRBD1. V lost 6 bases, J lost 4 bases, and 1 base stayed unmatched. The CDR3 contains 12 residues. Germline CDR1 and CDR2: ENHRY and SYGVKD. The CDR3 spells CAISDRGTEAFF. CDR3 sequence (DNA): TGTGCCATCAGCGACAGGGGCACTGAAGCTTTCTTT.

The J gene is TRBJ2-3, the V gene TRBV15, with D possibly TRBD2 on 5 matching bases. The V gene's germline CDR1 is LNHNV and CDR2 YYDKDF (reference sequence). CDR3 length: 16 amino acids. The V end lost 0 bases, the J end lost 4 bases, and 14 bases lay between the germline ends. CDR3 nucleotide sequence: TGTGCCACCAGCAGAGATCACGGGCGGGCCTCAGATACGCAGTATTTT. This translates into CATSRDHGRASDTQYF. Filled out from reference TRBV15 and TRBJ2-3, the complete variable domain reads DAMVIQNPRYQVTQFGKPVTLSCSQTLNHNVMYWYQQKSSQAPKLLFHYYDKDFNNEADTPDNFQSRRPNTSFCFLDIRSPGLGDTAMYLCATSRDHGRASDTQYFGPGTRLTVL.

The chain joins TRBV29-1 to TRBJ2-3, with TRBD2 matching over 11 bases. CDR1 is SQVTM, CDR2 ANQGSEA, per germline. The CDR3 totals 16 residues. Trimming removed 2 bases from V and 4 bases from J; junction bases left unmatched: 8. DNA of the CDR3: TGCAGCGTTGAAAGGTTGGGTAGCGGGAGGGCAGATACGCAGTATTTT. As protein: CSVERLGSGRADTQYF.

The chain couples TRBV29-1 to TRBJ1-1; no firm D call. The V gene lost 8 bases and the J gene lost 3 bases, with 10 bases spanning the gap. CDR3 size: 11 residues. Germline CDR1 reads SQVTM; CDR2 reads ANQGSEA. The CDR3 nucleotides are TGCAGCCTGAGGCGGGACACTGAAGCTTTCTTT. It encodes CSLRRDTEAFF.

This clone was seen a handful of times. J is TRBJ2-7 and V is TRBV25-1; D is unresolved. This CDR3 is 11 amino acids long. With 4 bases removed from V and 6 bases from J, the gap between germline ends came to 7 bases. CDR1 is MGHDK, CDR2 SYGVNS, per germline. In DNA, the CDR3 is TGTGCCAGCAGTGGCTCTCGCGAGCAGTACTTC. This codes for CASSGSREQYF.

The chain links TRBV7-2 to TRBJ2-5; a weak D match, TRBD1 (5 bases). The CDR3 loop spans 14 amino acids. Trimming cost V 2 bases and J 3 bases, with 10 bases left between them. The germline V gene has CDR1 SGHTA and CDR2 FQGNSA. The CDR3 region has the DNA TGTGCCAGCAGCTTAAGGGGTGATGAAGAGACCCAGTACTTC. Translated: CASSLRGDEETQYF. Combining the CDR3 with reference TRBV7-2 and TRBJ2-5 gives the whole variable domain GAGVSQSPSNKVTEKGKDVELRCDPISGHTALYWYRQSLGQGLEFLIYFQGNSAPDKSGLPSDRFSAERTGGSVSTLTIQRTQQEDSAVYLCASSLRGDEETQYFGPGTRLLVL.

The rearrangement uses TRBV2 and TRBJ2-5; D might be TRBD1 or TRBD2, each matching 5 bases. The J call may be incorrect, as the DNA end agrees better with TRBJ2-7. Germline CDR1 is SNHLY and CDR2 is FYNNEI. The CDR3 has 13 residues. CDR3 sequence reads: CASRVGTHYEQYF. The CDR3 DNA is TGTGCCAGCAGGGTTGGGACGCACTACGAGCAGTACTTC.

The chain combines TRBV5-4 with TRBJ2-2; either TRBD1 or TRBD2 may fit D (5 bases each). The CDR3 has 14 residues. V lost 4 bases, J lost 11 bases, and 18 bases lay in between. The V gene's germline CDR1 is SGHNT and CDR2 YYREEE (reference sequence). The CDR3 here is CASSRADSGLELFF. CDR3 in DNA: TGTGCCAGCAGCCGAGCCGACAGTGGACTTGAGCTGTTTTTT.

This sequence joins TRBV29-1 and TRBJ2-1; a possible D gene is TRBD2 (6 bases). Per the germline V gene, CDR1 is SQVTM and CDR2 is ANQGSEA. Trimming took 2 bases from V and 9 from J, leaving 8 bases between them. The CDR3 loop spans 11 amino acids. The CDR3 region has the DNA TGCAGCGTTGAACGGGAGAGTGAGCAGTTCTTC. Translating gives CSVERESEQFF.

The chain carries TRBV27 and TRBJ2-7; D ambiguous. The CDR3 sequence is 12 residues long. Germline V gives CDR1 MNHEY, CDR2 SMNVEV (reference sequence). With 6 bases removed from V and 11 bases from J, the gap between germline ends came to 17 bases. The DNA of the CDR3 is TGTGCCAGCAGGACCCCCTCAAGGGTGGAGTACTTC. It specifies CASRTPSRVEYF.

The sample holds many counts of this clone. The CDR3 nucleotides read TGTGCCAGCAGCTTAGCAGGGGGCAAAGAGACCCAGTACTTC. As protein: CASSLAGGKETQYF. The V gene is TRBV11-2, the J gene TRBJ2-5, with 8 bases that match TRBD1. V was clipped by 1 base and J by 3 bases; unmatched bases: 1. Germline V lookup: CDR1 SGHAT, CDR2 FQNNGV. This CDR3 comprises 14 residues. The variable domain in full, with the rest retrieved from reference TRBV11-2 and TRBJ2-5, is EAGVAQSPRYKIIEKRQSVAFWCNPISGHATLYWYQQILGQGPKLLIQFQNNGVVDDSQLPKDRFSAERLKGVDSTLKIQPAKLEDSAVYLCASSLAGGKETQYFGPGTRLLVL.